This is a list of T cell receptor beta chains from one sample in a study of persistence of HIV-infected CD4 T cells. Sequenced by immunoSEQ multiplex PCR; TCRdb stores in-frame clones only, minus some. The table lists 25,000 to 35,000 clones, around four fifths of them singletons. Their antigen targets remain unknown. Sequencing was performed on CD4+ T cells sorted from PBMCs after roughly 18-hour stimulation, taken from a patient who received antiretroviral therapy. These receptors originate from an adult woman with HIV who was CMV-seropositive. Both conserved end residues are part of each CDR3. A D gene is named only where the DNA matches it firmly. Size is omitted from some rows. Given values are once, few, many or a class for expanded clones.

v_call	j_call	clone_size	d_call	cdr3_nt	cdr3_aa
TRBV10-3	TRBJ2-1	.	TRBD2	TGTGCCATCAGTTCTAGCGGGGGCTACAATGAGCAGTTCTTC	CAISSSGGYNEQFF
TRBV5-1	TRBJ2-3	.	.	TGCGCCAGCAGCTTTTCTCCCCATGGGTCAGATACGCAGTATTTT	CASSFSPHGSDTQYF
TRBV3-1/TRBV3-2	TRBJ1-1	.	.	TGTGCCAGCAGACAGGGAATGAACACTGAAGCTTTCTTT	CASRQGMNTEAFF
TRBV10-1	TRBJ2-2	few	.	TGCGCCAGCAGTGAGTCGGGGGAGGTCACCGGGGAGCTGTTTTTT	CASSESGEVTGELFF
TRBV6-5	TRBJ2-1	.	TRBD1	TGTGCCAGCAGTTACTCGACAGGGGGTGGAAATGAGCAGTTCTTC	CASSYSTGGGNEQFF
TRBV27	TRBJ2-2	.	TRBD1	TGTGCCAGTACCGGGACAGAGAACACCGGGGAGCTGTTTTTT	CASTGTENTGELFF
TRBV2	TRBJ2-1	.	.	TGTGCCAGCAGTGTACAGAATGTGCAGTTCTTC	CASSVQNVQFF
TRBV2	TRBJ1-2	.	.	TGTGCCAGCAGGGACTCCCCCTATGGCTACACCTTC	CASRDSPYGYTF
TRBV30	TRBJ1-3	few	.	TGTGCCTGGAAACGGAGAAGCTCTGGAAACACCATATATTTT	CAWKRRSSGNTIYF
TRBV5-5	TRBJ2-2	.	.	TGTGCCAGCAGCTTGGCCGGCAGGGTAGACACCGGGGAGCTGTTTTTT	CASSLAGRVDTGELFF